These 30 T cell receptor beta chains originate from one sample sequenced in a study of cytomegalovirus exposure and HLA in healthy donors. The primer mix had 60 Vbeta and 13 Jbeta primers. This table comes from immunoSEQ multiplex PCR, and its TCRdb copy is limited to in-frame clones, with some not included. The sample includes about 190,000 clones, roughly 77% of them seen just once. The sequencing sample was made of PBMCs. Receptor source: a man in his thirties or forties in good health and CMV-seropositive.

The chain is built from TRBV12-5 and TRBJ2-1, with a possible D match to TRBD2 (6 bases). Trimming cost V 6 bases and J 9 bases, with 12 bases left between them. Germline CDR1 and CDR2: LGHNT and FRNRAP. The length of the CDR3 is 12 residues. The CDR3 sequence: CASGPGVGEQFF. The CDR3 bases are TGTGCTAGTGGCCCGGGGGTGGGTGAGCAGTTCTTC.

The chain's CDR3 is CASSQEVEREKLFF. The CDR3 bases are TGTGCCAGCAGCCAAGAGGTAGAAAGAGAAAAACTGTTTTTT. This rearrangement joins TRBV4-2 to TRBJ1-4, with D uncertain. In germline, CDR1 is LGHNA, CDR2 YNFKEQ. Trimming cost V 0 bases and J 8 bases, with 10 bases left between them. There are 14 residues in the CDR3.

The rearrangement uses TRBV11-2 and TRBJ2-3; 9 bases line up with TRBD2. The J segment lost 3 bases and the V segment lost 3 bases, leaving 7 bases of the junction unmatched. Looked up from germline, CDR1 is SGHAT and CDR2 is FQNNGV. This CDR3 spans 16 amino acids. CDR3 in DNA: TGTGCCAGCAGCTTTCTAGCGGGGCGGGGTACAGATACGCAGTATTTT. Translated, it gives CASSFLAGRGTDTQYF.

To note about this clone: One junction end disagrees with the germline gene, perhaps due to a read error. The chain is built from TRBV7-2 and TRBJ2-5; a possible D gene is TRBD2 (6 bases). The CDR3 extends over 15 amino acids. The germline CDR1 and CDR2 sequences are SGHTA and FQGNSA. The CDR3 sequence is CASSLAPGLPRTQYF. The CDR3 DNA is TGTGCCAGCAGCCTAGCCCCCGGACTACCACGTACCCAGTACTTC.

This sequence joins TRBV2 and TRBJ2-2; 7 nucleotides match TRBD1. CDR1 and CDR2 (germline): SNHLY, FYNNEI. The V gene end was trimmed by 1 base and the J gene end by 3 bases; junction bases not matched to a gene: 11. The length of the CDR3 is 18 residues. The DNA of the CDR3 is TGTGCCAGCAGTGAAGGAATGGGCAGGGGGTTCCACACCGGGGAGCTGTTTTTT. Translation gives CASSEGMGRGFHTGELFF.

The CDR3 is CASSLGQGTEAFF. CDR3 nucleotide sequence: TGTGCCAGCAGCTTAGGGCAGGGTACTGAAGCTTTCTTT. The chain uses TRBV11-2 and TRBJ1-1, with D possibly being TRBD1 (5 bases). V dropped 1 base and J dropped 5 bases, with 8 bases sitting between them. The CDR3 totals 13 residues. The V gene's germline CDR1 is SGHAT and CDR2 FQNNGV.

Of note for this clone: The same CDR3 is also encoded by other DNA sequences in this sample. This chain joins TRBV5-1 and TRBJ2-3; maybe TRBD2 (7 bases). CDR1 is SGHRS and CDR2 is YFSETQ in the germline V gene. CDR3 size: 15 residues. Trimming shortened V by 0 bases and J by 6 bases, and 14 bases separated the two germline ends. In DNA form, the CDR3 reads TGCGCCAGCAGCTTGGTGGGGCGGGGGCCGGATACGCAGTATTTT. It specifies CASSLVGRGPDTQYF.

The chain combines TRBV7-2 with TRBJ2-1; 14 bases align to TRBD2. This CDR3 is 15 amino acids long. Germline V gives CDR1 SGHTA, CDR2 FQGNSA. V was pared by 6 bases and J by 13 bases, with 11 bases of the junction left unmatched. The CDR3 nucleotides read TGTGCCAGCAGTAAGACCGGGACTAGCGGGGGCCCACAGTTCTTC. Encoded protein: CASSKTGTSGGPQFF. Filled out from reference TRBV7-2 and TRBJ2-1, the complete variable domain reads GAGVSQSPSNKVTEKGKDVELRCDPISGHTALYWYRQSLGQGLEFLIYFQGNSAPDKSGLPSDRFSAERTGGSVSTLTIQRTQQEDSAVYLCASSKTGTSGGPQFFGPGTRLTVL.

Regarding this clone: Relative to the germline gene, one junction end is altered; a read error may explain this. The genes are TRBV10-3 and TRBJ2-2, with 7 positions matching TRBD1. The CDR3 length is 15 residues. Germline assignment: CDR1 ENHRY and CDR2 SYGVKD. CDR3 loop: CAGRGTTGSTGERFF. CDR3 nucleotide sequence: TGTGCCGGCAGAGGTACGACAGGGTCCACCGGGGAGCGGTTTTTT.

This chain links TRBV10-3 with TRBJ2-2; tentative D call: TRBD2 (5 bases). Trimming shortened V by 6 bases and J by 4 bases, and 18 bases separated the two germline ends. Germline loops: CDR1 ENHRY, CDR2 SYGVKD. CDR3 length equals 16 residues. CDR3 coding DNA: TGTGCCATCAGGATTTCCCCACTGGCGGGCACCGGGGAGCTGTTTTTT. The encoded protein is CAIRISPLAGTGELFF.

The J gene is TRBJ2-6, the V gene TRBV19; 8 nucleotides align to TRBD1. CDR1 is LNHDA, CDR2 SQIVND, per germline (reference sequence). This CDR3 has 17 amino acids. V was clipped by 5 bases and J by 2 bases; unmatched bases: 8. CDR3 sequence reads: CASSLPGTGAGANVLTF. CDR3 nucleotide sequence: TGTGCCAGTAGTCTTCCCGGGACAGGTGCTGGGGCCAACGTCCTGACTTTC.

The V gene is TRBV9, the J gene TRBJ2-5, with 7 positions matching TRBD2. The CDR3 covers 15 residues. The V gene end was trimmed by 0 bases and the J gene end by 2 bases; junction bases not matched to a gene: 4. Germline V gives CDR1 SGDLS, CDR2 YYNGEE. CDR3 DNA: TGTGCCAGCAGCGTAGACCTAGCGGTTCAAGAGACCCAGTACTTC. Protein sequence: CASSVDLAVQETQYF.

The chain uses TRBV9 and TRBJ2-7, with 9 positions matching TRBD2. There are 15 residues in the CDR3. J gave up 2 bases and V 3 bases, and 6 bases lay outside the gene matches. CDR1 and CDR2 (germline): SGDLS, YYNGEE. CDR3 sequence (DNA): TGTGCCAGCAGCGACGGAGCGGGGGGACCCTACGAGCAGTACTTC. This encodes CASSDGAGGPYEQYF.

The CDR3 DNA sequence: TGTGCCAGCAGAGGAGGAGGGGCCAAAAACATTCAGTACTTC. This gives the protein CASRGGGAKNIQYF. The genes are TRBV6-4 and TRBJ2-4; a possible D gene is TRBD2 (6 bases). This CDR3 is 14 amino acids long. Germline V CDR1 and CDR2: MRHNA, SNTAGT. Trimming took off 6 bases at V and 1 base at J, with 10 bases between the two ends.

The rearrangement links TRBV7-8 to TRBJ1-1; D is unclear. CDR3 length: 11 amino acids. The V and J ends lost 6 bases and 0 bases respectively, with 2 bases between them. In germline, CDR1 is SGHVS, CDR2 FQNEAQ. The CDR3 DNA reads TGTGCCAGCAGTATGAACACTGAAGCTTTCTTT. This codes for CASSMNTEAFF.

The CDR3, as DNA: TGTGCCAGCAGCTTAGACAGGCACGGGGAGCTGTTTTTT. Protein product: CASSLDRHGELFF. The chain combines TRBV11-2 with TRBJ2-2; D not certain. The CDR3 runs to 13 residues. The V gene's germline CDR1 is SGHAT and CDR2 FQNNGV. With 0 bases removed from V and 7 bases from J, the gap between germline ends came to 6 bases.

The chain employs TRBV2 and TRBJ2-3, with unresolved D. Per germline, CDR1 SNHLY and CDR2 FYNNEI. Trimming pared 7 bases from V and 4 bases from J, leaving 27 bases between. The length of the CDR3 is 18 residues. CDR3 amino acids: CASTFEIGVTQSADTQYF. DNA of the CDR3: TGTGCCAGCACCTTCGAAATAGGTGTCACACAGTCCGCAGATACGCAGTATTTT.

The CDR3 nucleotides are TGCGCCAGCAGCGGGGACATGGAAAAACTGTTTTTT. As protein: CASSGDMEKLFF. This rearrangement joins TRBV5-1 to TRBJ1-4, with D possibly matching TRBD1 (6 bases). With 4 bases removed from V and 8 bases from J, the gap between germline ends came to 9 bases. This CDR3 contains 12 residues. Looked up from germline, CDR1 is SGHRS and CDR2 is YFSETQ.

This clone came up a few times. This chain links TRBV7-2 with TRBJ2-2; 8 bases agree with TRBD1. This CDR3 is 15 amino acids long. CDR1 is SGHTA and CDR2 is FQGNSA in the germline V gene. V dropped 5 bases and J dropped 7; count of bases not matched to a gene: 9. CDR3 coding DNA: TGTGCCAGCAGCCAGACCGACAGGGGCGTCGGGGAGCTGTTTTTT. Translated: CASSQTDRGVGELFF. Full variable domain (missing parts from reference TRBV7-2 and TRBJ2-2): GAGVSQSPSNKVTEKGKDVELRCDPISGHTALYWYRQSLGQGLEFLIYFQGNSAPDKSGLPSDRFSAERTGGSVSTLTIQRTQQEDSAVYLCASSQTDRGVGELFFGEGSRLTVL.

This clone came up a few times. The rearrangement uses TRBV5-4 and TRBJ2-3; 11 bases agree with TRBD2. The CDR3 runs to 15 residues. V was clipped by 1 base and J by 10 bases; unmatched bases: 8. Germline lookup yields CDR1 SGHNT and CDR2 YYREEE (reference sequence). The CDR3 loop reads CASSLFASGGMAQYF. The DNA for the CDR3 is TGTGCCAGCAGCTTGTTCGCTAGCGGGGGGATGGCGCAGTATTTT.

The chain is built from TRBV28 and TRBJ2-7; D gene unclear. CDR1 is MDHEN and CDR2 is SYDVKM in the germline V gene. V gave up 6 bases and J gave up 1 base, with 4 bases separating them. The CDR3 is 11 residues long. The CDR3 region is CASSRSYEQYF. The CDR3 coding sequence is TGTGCCAGCAGCAGATCCTACGAGCAGTACTTC.

V usage is TRBV5-4 and J usage is TRBJ2-3; a possible D gene is TRBD2 (5 bases). Trimming pared 4 bases from V and 6 bases from J, leaving 18 bases between. Germline lookup yields CDR1 SGHNT and CDR2 YYREEE (reference sequence). This CDR3 has 15 amino acids. The CDR3 DNA is TGTGCCAGCAGCCCGGTTTACGGGGTGACGGATACGCAGTATTTT. The encoded protein is CASSPVYGVTDTQYF.

The rearrangement links TRBV19 to TRBJ2-7; TRBD1 matches at 8 bases. V shed 7 bases, J shed 5 bases, and the junction held 4 bases outside the gene matches. There are 12 residues in the CDR3. Germline lookup yields CDR1 LNHDA and CDR2 SQIVND (reference sequence). For the CDR3, the DNA is TGTGCCAGTAACCCAGGGGGCGACGAGCAGTACTTC. This codes for CASNPGGDEQYF.

This clone appeared a single time. V gene TRBV10-3 combines with J gene TRBJ1-5, with unresolved D. Germline CDR1 ENHRY, CDR2 SYGVKD. The germline V and J ends were trimmed by 5 bases and 4 bases, with 9 bases remaining between them. The CDR3 runs to 13 residues. The CDR3 region is CAISPSENQPQHF. CDR3 DNA: TGTGCCATCAGTCCCTCGGAGAATCAGCCCCAGCATTTT.

This chain links TRBV11-2 with TRBJ1-2; the D gene is possibly TRBD1 (5 bases). This CDR3 spans 16 amino acids. In germline, CDR1 is SGHAT, CDR2 FQNNGV. V dropped 5 bases and J dropped 1 base, with 17 bases sitting between them. The CDR3 nucleotides are TGTGCCAGCAGCCGGGGCAGGAGGGGCAATAACTATGGCTACACCTTC. Translated: CASSRGRRGNNYGYTF.

This clone was counted between two and nine times. The V gene is TRBV9, the J gene TRBJ2-2; 7 nucleotides match TRBD1. This CDR3 comprises 14 residues. Germline V gives CDR1 SGDLS, CDR2 YYNGEE. J was trimmed by 6 bases and V by 4 bases; bases with no gene match: 6. CDR3 loop: CASSSGTVSGELFF. The DNA for the CDR3 is TGTGCCAGCAGCTCCGGGACAGTATCCGGGGAGCTGTTTTTT.

The J gene is TRBJ1-1, the V gene TRBV9; tentatively, D is TRBD1 (5 bases). Germline CDR1 reads SGDLS; CDR2 reads YYNGEE. The V and J ends lost 4 bases and 5 bases respectively, with 12 bases between them. The CDR3 contains 13 residues. CDR3 nucleotides: TGTGCCAGCAGCCCTTGGGGGGGAACTGAAGCTTTCTTT. Its translation is CASSPWGGTEAFF.

This clone has only a few counts. The rearrangement joins TRBV27 to TRBJ2-3, with TRBD1 identical over 7 bases. CDR1 is MNHEY and CDR2 is SMNVEV in the germline V gene (reference sequence). V lost 5 bases to trimming and J lost 2 bases; unmatched junction nucleotides: 7. This CDR3 contains 15 residues. CDR3 sequence reads: CASSLRDSYTDTQYF. DNA of the CDR3: TGTGCCAGCAGTCTCCGGGACAGCTACACAGATACGCAGTATTTT.

CDR3 DNA: TGTGCCAGCAGCCCCGGGACTAGTCGCTCCGAGCAGTACTTC. Translation gives CASSPGTSRSEQYF. The J gene is TRBJ2-7, the V gene TRBV4-2, with 8 nucleotides matching TRBD2. This CDR3 spans 14 amino acids. The V gene end was trimmed by 4 bases and the J gene end by 6 bases; junction bases not matched to a gene: 8. Germline values: CDR1 LGHNA, CDR2 YNFKEQ.

Worth noting for this clone: One end of the junction fails to match germline, which may point to a read error. This chain joins TRBV29-1 and TRBJ2-7; 9 nucleotides agree with TRBD1. The germline gives CDR1 SQVTM, CDR2 ANQGSEA. The CDR3 spans 14 residues. CDR3 nucleotide sequence: TGCAGCGTGGGGGGGACAGGGAACTCCCACGAGCAGTACTTC. Amino acids: CSVGGTGNSHEQYF.